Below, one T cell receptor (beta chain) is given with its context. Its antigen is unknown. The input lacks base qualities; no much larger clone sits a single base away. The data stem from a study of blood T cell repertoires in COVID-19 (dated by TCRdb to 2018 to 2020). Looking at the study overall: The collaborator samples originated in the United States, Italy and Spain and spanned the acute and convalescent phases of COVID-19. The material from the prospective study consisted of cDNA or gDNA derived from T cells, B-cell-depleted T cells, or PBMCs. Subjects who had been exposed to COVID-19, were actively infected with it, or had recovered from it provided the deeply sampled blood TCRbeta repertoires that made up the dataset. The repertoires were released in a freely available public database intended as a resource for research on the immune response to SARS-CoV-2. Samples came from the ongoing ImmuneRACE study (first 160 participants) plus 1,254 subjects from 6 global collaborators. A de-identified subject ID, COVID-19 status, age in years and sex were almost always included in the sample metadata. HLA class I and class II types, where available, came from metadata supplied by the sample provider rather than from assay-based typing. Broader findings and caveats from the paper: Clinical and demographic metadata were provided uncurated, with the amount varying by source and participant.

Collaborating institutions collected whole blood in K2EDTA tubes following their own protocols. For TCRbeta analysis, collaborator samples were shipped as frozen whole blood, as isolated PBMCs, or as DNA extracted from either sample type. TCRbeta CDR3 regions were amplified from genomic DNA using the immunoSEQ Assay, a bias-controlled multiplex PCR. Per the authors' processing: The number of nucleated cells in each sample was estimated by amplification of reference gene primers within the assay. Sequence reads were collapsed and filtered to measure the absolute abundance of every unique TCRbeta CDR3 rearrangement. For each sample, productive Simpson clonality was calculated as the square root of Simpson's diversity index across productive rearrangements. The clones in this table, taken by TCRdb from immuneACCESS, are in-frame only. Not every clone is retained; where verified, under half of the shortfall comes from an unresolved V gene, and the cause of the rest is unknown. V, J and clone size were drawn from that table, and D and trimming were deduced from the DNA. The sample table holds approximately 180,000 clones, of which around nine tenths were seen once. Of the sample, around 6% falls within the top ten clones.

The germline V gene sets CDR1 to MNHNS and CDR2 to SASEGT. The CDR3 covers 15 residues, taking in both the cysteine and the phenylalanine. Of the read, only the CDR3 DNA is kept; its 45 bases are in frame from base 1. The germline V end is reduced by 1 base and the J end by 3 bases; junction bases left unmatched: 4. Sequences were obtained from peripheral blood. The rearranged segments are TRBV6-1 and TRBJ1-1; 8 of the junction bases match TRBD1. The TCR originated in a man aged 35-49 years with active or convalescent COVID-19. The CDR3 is CASSEGTGLDTEAFF. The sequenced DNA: TGTGCCAGCAGTGAAGGGACAGGGCTCGACACTGAAGCTTTCTTT.